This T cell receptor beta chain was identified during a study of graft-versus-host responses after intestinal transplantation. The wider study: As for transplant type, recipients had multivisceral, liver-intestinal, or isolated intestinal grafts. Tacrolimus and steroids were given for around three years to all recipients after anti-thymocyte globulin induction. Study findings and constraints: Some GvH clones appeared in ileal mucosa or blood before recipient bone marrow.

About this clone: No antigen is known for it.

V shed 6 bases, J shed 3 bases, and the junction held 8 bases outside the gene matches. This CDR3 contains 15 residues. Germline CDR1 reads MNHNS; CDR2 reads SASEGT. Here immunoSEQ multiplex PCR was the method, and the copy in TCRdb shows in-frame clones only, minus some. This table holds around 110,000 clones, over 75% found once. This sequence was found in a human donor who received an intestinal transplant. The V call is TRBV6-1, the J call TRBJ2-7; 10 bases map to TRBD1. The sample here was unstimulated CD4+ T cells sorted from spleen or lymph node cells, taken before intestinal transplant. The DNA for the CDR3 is TGTGCCAGCAGGGACCGGGACAGGGGCCTCTACGAGCAGTACTTC. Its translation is CASRDRDRGLYEQYF.